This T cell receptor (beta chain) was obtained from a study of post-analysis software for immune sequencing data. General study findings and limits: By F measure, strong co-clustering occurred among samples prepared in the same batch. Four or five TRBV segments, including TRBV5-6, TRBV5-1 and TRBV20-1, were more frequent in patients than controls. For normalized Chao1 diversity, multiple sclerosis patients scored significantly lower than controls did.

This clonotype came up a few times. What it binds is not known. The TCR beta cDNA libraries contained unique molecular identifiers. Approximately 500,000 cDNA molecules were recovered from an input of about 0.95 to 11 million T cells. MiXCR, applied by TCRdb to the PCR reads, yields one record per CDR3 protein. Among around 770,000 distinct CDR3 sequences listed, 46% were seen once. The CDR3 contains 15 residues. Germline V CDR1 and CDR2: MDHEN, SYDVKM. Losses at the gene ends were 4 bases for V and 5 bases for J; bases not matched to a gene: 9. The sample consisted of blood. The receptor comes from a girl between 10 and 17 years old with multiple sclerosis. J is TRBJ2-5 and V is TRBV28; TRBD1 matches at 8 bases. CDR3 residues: CASSSLQGDWETQYF. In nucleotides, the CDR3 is TGTGCCAGCAGTTCGCTACAGGGGGATTGGGAGACCCAGTACTTC.